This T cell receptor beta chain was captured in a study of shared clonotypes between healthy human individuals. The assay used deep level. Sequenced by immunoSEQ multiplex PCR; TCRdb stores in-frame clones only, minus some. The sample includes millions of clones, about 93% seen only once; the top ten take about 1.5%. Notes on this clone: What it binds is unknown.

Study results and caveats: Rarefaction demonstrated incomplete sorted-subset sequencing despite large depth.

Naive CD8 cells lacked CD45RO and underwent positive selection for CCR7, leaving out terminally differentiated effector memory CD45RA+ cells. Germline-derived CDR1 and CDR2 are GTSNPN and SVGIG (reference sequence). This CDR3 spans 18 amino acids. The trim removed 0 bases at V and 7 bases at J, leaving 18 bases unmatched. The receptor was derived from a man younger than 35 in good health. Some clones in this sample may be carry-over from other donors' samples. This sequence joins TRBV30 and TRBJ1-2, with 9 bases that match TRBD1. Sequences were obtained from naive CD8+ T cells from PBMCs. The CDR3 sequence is CAWSVLFGFGGQGFGYTF. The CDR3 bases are TGTGCCTGGAGTGTACTCTTTGGATTTGGGGGACAGGGCTTTGGCTACACCTTC.